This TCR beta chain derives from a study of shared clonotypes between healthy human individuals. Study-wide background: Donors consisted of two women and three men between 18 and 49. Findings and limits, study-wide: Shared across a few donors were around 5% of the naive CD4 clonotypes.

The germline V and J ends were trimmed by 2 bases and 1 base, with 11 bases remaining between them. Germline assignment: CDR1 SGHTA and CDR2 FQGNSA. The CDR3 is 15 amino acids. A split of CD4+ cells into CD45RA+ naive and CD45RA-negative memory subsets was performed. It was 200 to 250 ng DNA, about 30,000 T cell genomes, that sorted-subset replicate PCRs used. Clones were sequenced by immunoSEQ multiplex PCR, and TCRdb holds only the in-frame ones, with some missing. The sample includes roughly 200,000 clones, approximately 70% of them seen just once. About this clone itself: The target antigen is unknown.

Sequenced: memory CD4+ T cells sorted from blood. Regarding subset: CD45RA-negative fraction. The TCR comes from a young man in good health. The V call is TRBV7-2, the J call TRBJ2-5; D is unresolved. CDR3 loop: CASSLSSRGQETQYF. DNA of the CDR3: TGTGCCAGCAGCTTAAGCTCCAGAGGCCAAGAGACCCAGTACTTC.